These T cell receptor beta chains were read from a single sample in a study of blood T cell repertoires in COVID-19. Libraries were prepared by immunoSEQ multiplex PCR; TCRdb keeps only in-frame clonotypes and omits some of them. Among over 95,000 clones listed, roughly 89% were seen once. Sequencing was done on a sample of peripheral blood. These receptors originate from a human donor with acute or convalescent COVID-19. The donor label of this sample is uncertain. Both conserved end residues are part of each CDR3. Each record gives: clone size, V gene, CDR3 protein. Clone size is not always given. Where it is, it says once, few, many or a class for expanded clones.

clone size: .; V gene: TRBV19; CDR3 protein: CASSTDERARYGYTF
clone size: .; V gene: TRBV6-5; CDR3 protein: CASNRLAGVEQYF
clone size: few; V gene: TRBV7-9; CDR3 protein: CIIEEGNEQFF
clone size: .; V gene: TRBV19; CDR3 protein: CASSMPGFGNTIYF
clone size: .; V gene: TRBV5-5; CDR3 protein: CASSLGLAGETDTQYF
clone size: .; V gene: TRBV27; CDR3 protein: CASSPSSSYNSPLHF
clone size: few; V gene: TRBV18; CDR3 protein: CASSSGQGSLNTEAFF
clone size: few; V gene: TRBV6-2/TRBV6-3; CDR3 protein: CASSYSSGGPSTDTQYF
clone size: .; V gene: TRBV28; CDR3 protein: CASSLSGWEKLFF
clone size: .; V gene: TRBV30; CDR3 protein: CAWSVPWGPQDIQYF
clone size: .; V gene: TRBV9; CDR3 protein: CASSPQYNEQFF
clone size: .; V gene: TRBV2; CDR3 protein: CASRRVGQGNTEAFF
clone size: .; V gene: TRBV7-9; CDR3 protein: CASSSTGWVTTNEKLFF
clone size: .; V gene: TRBV5-1; CDR3 protein: CASSDQVYEQYF
clone size: few; V gene: TRBV14; CDR3 protein: CASSPRTGNEKLFF
clone size: .; V gene: TRBV24-1; CDR3 protein: CATSDSLSSYNEQFF
clone size: .; V gene: TRBV7-9; CDR3 protein: CASSSPMVRRFSHEQYF
clone size: .; V gene: TRBV30; CDR3 protein: CAWSSGQRPTEAFF
clone size: .; V gene: TRBV14; CDR3 protein: CASSQDGWDRGLAEQFF